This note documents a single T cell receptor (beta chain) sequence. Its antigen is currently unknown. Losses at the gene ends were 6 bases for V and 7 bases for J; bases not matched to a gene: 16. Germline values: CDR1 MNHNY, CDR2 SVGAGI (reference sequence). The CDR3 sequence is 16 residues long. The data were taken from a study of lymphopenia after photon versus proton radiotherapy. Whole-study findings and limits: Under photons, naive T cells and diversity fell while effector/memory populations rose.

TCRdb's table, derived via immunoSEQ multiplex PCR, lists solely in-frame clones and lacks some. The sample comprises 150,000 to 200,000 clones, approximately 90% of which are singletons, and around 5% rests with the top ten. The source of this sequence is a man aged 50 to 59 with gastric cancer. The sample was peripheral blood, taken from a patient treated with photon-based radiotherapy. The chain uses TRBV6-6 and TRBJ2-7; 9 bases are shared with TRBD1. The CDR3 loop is CASSGGQGTFAGEQYF. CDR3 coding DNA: TGTGCCAGCAGCGGTGGACAGGGGACTTTCGCTGGGGAGCAGTACTTC.